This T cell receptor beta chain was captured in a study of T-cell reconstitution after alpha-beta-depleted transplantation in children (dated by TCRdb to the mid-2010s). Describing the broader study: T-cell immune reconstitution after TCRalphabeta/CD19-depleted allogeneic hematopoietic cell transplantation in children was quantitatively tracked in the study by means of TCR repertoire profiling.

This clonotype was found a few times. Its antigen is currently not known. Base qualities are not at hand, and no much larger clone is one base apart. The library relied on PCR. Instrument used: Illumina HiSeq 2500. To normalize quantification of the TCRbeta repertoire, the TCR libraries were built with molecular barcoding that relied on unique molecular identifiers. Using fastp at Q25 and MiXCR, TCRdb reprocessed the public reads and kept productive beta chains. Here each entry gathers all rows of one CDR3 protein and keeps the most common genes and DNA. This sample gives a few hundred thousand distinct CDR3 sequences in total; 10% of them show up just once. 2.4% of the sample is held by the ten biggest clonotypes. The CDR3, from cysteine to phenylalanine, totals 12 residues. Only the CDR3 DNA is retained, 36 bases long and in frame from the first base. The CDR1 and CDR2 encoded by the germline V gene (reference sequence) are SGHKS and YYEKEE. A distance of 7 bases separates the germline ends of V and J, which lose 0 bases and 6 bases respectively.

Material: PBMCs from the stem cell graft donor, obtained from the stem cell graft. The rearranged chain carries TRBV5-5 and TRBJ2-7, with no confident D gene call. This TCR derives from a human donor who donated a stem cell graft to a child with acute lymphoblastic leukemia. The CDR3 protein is CASSLGYGEQYF. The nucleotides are TGTGCCAGCAGCTTGGGGTACGGCGAGCAGTACTTC.